The 8 T cell receptor beta chains in this list originate from one sample, sequenced in a study of blood T cell repertoires in COVID-19. Only in-frame clones appear in the TCRdb table, and some are missing; sequencing was by immunoSEQ multiplex PCR. Altogether 54,000 or so clones are present, 86% being singletons, with the ten largest covering about 26%. Sequences were obtained from peripheral blood. All receptors come from an elderly woman with acute or convalescent COVID-19.

The CDR3 reads CASSQERQGYGYTF. The DNA for the CDR3 is TGCGCCAGCAGCCAAGAAAGACAGGGCTATGGCTACACCTTC. The chain recombines TRBV4-1 with TRBJ1-2; the match to TRBD1 covers 7 bases. The J segment lost 4 bases and the V segment lost 0 bases, leaving 2 bases of the junction unmatched. CDR1 is MGHRA, CDR2 YSYEKL, per germline. The CDR3 has 14 residues.

The chain joins TRBV6-5 to TRBJ2-1; D not resolved. This CDR3 is 13 amino acids long. Trimming took 6 bases from V and 5 from J, leaving 11 bases between them. CDR1 is MNHEY and CDR2 is SVGAGI in the germline V gene. CDR3 sequence (DNA): TGTGCCAGCAGGGGCACTTCAGACAATGAGCAGTTCTTC. Translation gives CASRGTSDNEQFF.

The chain has TRBV29-1 and TRBJ1-2; no clear D. Germline V lookup: CDR1 SQVTM, CDR2 ANQGSEA. This CDR3 contains 12 residues. The germline V and J ends were trimmed by 4 bases and 2 bases, with 8 bases remaining between them. CDR3 sequence: CSVVGQNYGYTF. The CDR3, as DNA: TGCAGCGTTGTTGGTCAGAACTATGGCTACACCTTC.

V gene TRBV6-5 combines with J gene TRBJ2-7; TRBD2 agrees at 7 bases. In germline, CDR1 is MNHEY, CDR2 SVGAGI. V lost 6 bases and J lost 6; bases outside the gene matches: 8. This CDR3 region has 13 residues. The chain's CDR3 is CASSPGLVGEQYV. The CDR3 region has the DNA TGTGCCAGCAGCCCAGGACTAGTAGGCGAGCAGTACGTC.

The CDR3 is CASSFSEGGPYNEQFF. CDR3 DNA sequence: TGTGCCAGCAGCTTTTCTGAGGGGGGGCCCTACAATGAGCAGTTCTTC. The chain carries TRBV7-9 and TRBJ2-1; D perhaps matches TRBD2 (7 bases). The CDR3 runs 16 residues. V gave up 3 bases and J gave up 2 bases, with 14 bases separating them. Germline V gene sequence: CDR1 SEHNR, CDR2 FQNEAQ (reference sequence).

In its sample, this clone was seen once. The chain recombines TRBV9 with TRBJ2-1; a possible D gene is TRBD2 (7 bases). V dropped 0 bases and J dropped 10 bases, with 23 bases sitting between them. The CDR3 totals 17 residues. Germline V gene data show CDR1 as SGDLS and CDR2 as YYNGEE. This CDR3 is CASSVVAGAGVTREQFF. CDR3 bases: TGTGCCAGCAGCGTAGTGGCGGGGGCGGGAGTAACCCGGGAGCAGTTCTTC. The full variable domain, completed using reference TRBV9 and TRBJ2-1, is DSGVTQTPKHLITATGQRVTLRCSPRSGDLSVYWYQQSLDQGLQFLIQYYNGEERAKGNILERFSAQQFPDLHSELNLSSLELGDSALYFCASSVVAGAGVTREQFFGPGTRLTVL.

This clone turned up a few times. The chain couples TRBV3-1 (or the pseudogene TRBV3-2) to TRBJ2-2; a possible D gene is TRBD1 (6 bases). The CDR3 contains 17 residues. The V and J ends lost 4 bases and 1 base respectively, with 16 bases between them. The germline V gene has CDR1 LGHDT and CDR2 YNNKEL (reference sequence). The CDR3 sequence: CASSLDGGRGNTGELFF. The CDR3 nucleotides are TGTGCCAGCAGCCTTGACGGAGGCAGGGGGAACACCGGGGAGCTGTTTTTT.

In this sample, this clone turned up once. V and J are TRBV28 and TRBJ2-7; D gene ambiguous. V was clipped by 2 bases and J by 4 bases, with 9 bases between them. The CDR3 spans 13 residues. Germline V gene sequence: CDR1 MDHEN, CDR2 SYDVKM. The CDR3 loop reads CASSLLHLYEQYF. The CDR3 nucleotides read TGTGCCAGCAGTTTACTGCACTTATACGAGCAGTACTTC.